This T cell receptor (beta chain) was captured in a study of shared clonotypes between healthy human individuals. Across the whole study: Those who served as donors were a couple of women and a few men between the ages of 18 and 49.

Points from the study as a whole: Shared clonotypes: about 5.3% naive CD4, around 3.4% naive CD8, 2% to 2.5% memory CD4, 0.4% to 0.5% memory CD8.

Assay used: immunoSEQ multiplex PCR; TCRdb lists only in-frame clones, some missing. Among just over 2,000,000 clones listed, roughly 94% were seen once. There are 16 residues in the CDR3. Germline-derived CDR1 and CDR2 are SGHVS and FNYEAQ. The J segment lost 6 bases and the V segment lost 5 bases, leaving 7 bases of the junction unmatched. CD8 cells classed as naive were CD45RO-negative and positively selected for CCR7, excluding terminally differentiated effector memory CD45RA+ cells. As regards this clone: Its antigen is still unknown.

The TCR was taken from a man in his late teens or twenties in good health. The sequencing sample was made of naive CD8+ T cells sorted from blood. The chain uses TRBV7-6 and TRBJ2-2; 12 bases are a match to TRBD2. Here the CDR3 DNA reads TGTGCCAGCAGCCCAGAACTAGCGGGGGGTTCCGGGGAGCTGTTTTTT. It yields the protein CASSPELAGGSGELFF.